This TCR beta chain was captured in a study of blood T cells in healthy people across ages. Combining a sample-barcoded 5' primer with a J-beta primer mix, a second PCR ran for roughly 7 to 11 cycles. TCRdb re-called the 5' RACE reads with MiXCR, one entry per CDR3 protein. Of under 2 million distinct CDR3 sequences listed, around 35% were seen once; the top ten hold 10% to 12%. There are 17 residues in the CDR3. The germline gives CDR1 SGHAT, CDR2 FQNNGV. V trimming: 7 bases; J trimming: 0 bases; junction bases outside the gene matches: 12. The V and J genes are TRBV11-2 and TRBJ1-1, with TRBD1 matching over 9 bases. Sequences were obtained from blood. The clonotype originates from a woman aged 25 to 39 in good health. The DNA for the CDR3 is TGTGCCAGCACCCTAGGGACAGGGAGAGGGTTGAACACTGAAGCTTTCTTT. Amino acids: CASTLGTGRGLNTEAFF.